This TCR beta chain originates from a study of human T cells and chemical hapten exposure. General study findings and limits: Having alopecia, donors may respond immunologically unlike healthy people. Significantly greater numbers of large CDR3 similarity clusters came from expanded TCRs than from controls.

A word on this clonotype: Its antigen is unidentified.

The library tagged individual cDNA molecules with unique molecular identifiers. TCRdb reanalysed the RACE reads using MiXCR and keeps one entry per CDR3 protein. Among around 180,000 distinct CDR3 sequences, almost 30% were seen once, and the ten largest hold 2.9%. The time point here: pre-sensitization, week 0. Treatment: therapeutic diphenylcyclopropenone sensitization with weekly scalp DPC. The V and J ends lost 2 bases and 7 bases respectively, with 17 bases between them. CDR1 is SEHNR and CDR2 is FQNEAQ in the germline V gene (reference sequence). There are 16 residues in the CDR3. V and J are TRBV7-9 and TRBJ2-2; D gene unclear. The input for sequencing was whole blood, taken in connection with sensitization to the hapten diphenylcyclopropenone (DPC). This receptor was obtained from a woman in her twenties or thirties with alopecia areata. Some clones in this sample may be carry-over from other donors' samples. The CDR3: CASSLRSPQENGELFF. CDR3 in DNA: TGTGCCAGCAGCTTAAGATCCCCTCAGGAAAACGGGGAGCTGTTTTTT.